The 32 T cell receptor beta chains presented below share a single source sample, sequenced in a study of cytomegalovirus exposure and HLA in healthy donors. It was with 60 Vbeta and 13 Jbeta primers that the PCR ran. Clones were read by immunoSEQ multiplex PCR, and TCRdb kept only the in-frame ones, dropping some. The sample shows around 90,000 clones, about three fifths of them seen only once. Sample: PBMCs. Receptors were obtained from a woman in her twenties or thirties in good health and CMV-seropositive.

The chain joins TRBV6-5 to TRBJ2-7; 7 bases are shared with TRBD1. This CDR3 comprises 15 residues. Germline assignment: CDR1 MNHEY and CDR2 SVGAGI. V gave up 0 bases and J gave up 6 bases; unmatched junction bases: 8. This CDR3 is CASSYSRDSFSEQYF. The CDR3 DNA is TGTGCCAGCAGTTACTCTCGGGACAGCTTTTCCGAGCAGTACTTC.

The V gene is TRBV13, the J gene TRBJ1-2; TRBD1 agrees at 7 bases. This CDR3 has 18 amino acids. V lost 1 base and J lost 4; bases outside the gene matches: 15. Germline V CDR1 and CDR2: PRHDT, FYEKMQ (reference sequence). The CDR3 spells CASSLVHGQGDAPYGYTF. CDR3 nucleotides: TGTGCCAGCAGCTTAGTACATGGGCAGGGGGACGCCCCCTATGGCTACACCTTC. The full variable domain, completed using reference TRBV13 and TRBJ1-2, is AAGVIQSPRHLIKEKRETATLKCYPIPRHDTVYWYQQGPGQDPQFLISFYEKMQSDKGSIPDRFSAQQFSDYHSELNMSSLELGDSALYFCASSLVHGQGDAPYGYTFGSGTRLTVV.

This rearrangement joins TRBV2 to TRBJ1-5, with D possibly TRBD1 on 6 matching bases. The V gene lost 6 bases and the J gene lost 3 bases, with 15 bases spanning the gap. Germline CDR1 SNHLY, CDR2 FYNNEI. The CDR3 totals 15 residues. CDR3 nucleotide sequence: TGTGCCAGCAGCTTACAGGGACACATCAATCAGCCCCAGCATTTT. Its protein product is CASSLQGHINQPQHF. Combining the CDR3 with reference TRBV2 and TRBJ1-5 gives the whole variable domain EPEVTQTPSHQVTQMGQEVILRCVPISNHLYFYWYRQILGQKVEFLVSFYNNEISEKSEIFDDQFSVERPDGSNFTLKIRSTKLEDSAMYFCASSLQGHINQPQHFGDGTRLSIL.

The gene calls are TRBV19 and TRBJ2-5, with 7 bases fitting TRBD1. V lost 3 bases, J lost 0 bases, and 7 bases stayed unmatched. From germline, CDR1 is LNHDA and CDR2 SQIVND (reference sequence). This CDR3 is 16 amino acids long. This chain's CDR3 is CASSIWITGDQETQYF. CDR3 coding DNA: TGTGCCAGTAGTATTTGGATTACAGGGGACCAAGAGACCCAGTACTTC. Full variable domain (rest looked up from reference TRBV19 and TRBJ2-5): DGGITQSPKYLFRKEGQNVTLSCEQNLNHDAMYWYRQDPGQGLRLIYYSQIVNDFQKGDIAEGYSVSREKKESFPLTVTSAQKNPTAFYLCASSIWITGDQETQYFGPGTRLLVL.

J is TRBJ1-5 and V is TRBV4-1; D perhaps matches TRBD1 (5 bases). The germline gives CDR1 MGHRA, CDR2 YSYEKL. V was cut by 1 base and J by 4 bases, with 17 bases left in between. The CDR3 is 17 residues long. CDR3 sequence: CASSQVWGTGGNQPQHF. The CDR3 nucleotides are TGCGCCAGCAGCCAAGTATGGGGAACGGGGGGTAATCAGCCCCAGCATTTT.

The chain combines TRBV5-1 with TRBJ1-2, with 7 bases matching TRBD1. Germline loops: CDR1 SGHRS, CDR2 YFSETQ. This CDR3 spans 18 amino acids. With V trimmed by 4 bases and J by 2 bases, 17 bases remained unmatched. CDR3 DNA sequence: TGCGCCAGCAGCAAAACCCTTTCCGGGACAGTAACAAACTATGGCTACACCTTC. It codes for CASSKTLSGTVTNYGYTF.

The V call is TRBV2, the J call TRBJ1-2; D gene uncertain. Per the germline V gene, CDR1 is SNHLY and CDR2 is FYNNEI. Trimming stripped 3 bases from V and 8 bases from J, with 16 bases between. This CDR3 has 14 amino acids. CDR3 coding DNA: TGTGCCAGCAGTGACCCACAACGATCTAGCGGCTACACCTTC. The encoded protein is CASSDPQRSSGYTF.

The V gene is TRBV7-2, the J gene TRBJ1-3; D is possibly TRBD1 (5 bases). The CDR3 extends over 15 amino acids. The germline gives CDR1 SGHTA, CDR2 FQGNSA. V lost 5 bases and J 3 bases, leaving 14 bases between the germline ends. The CDR3 reads CASSPLGGGGNTIYF. DNA of the CDR3: TGTGCCAGCAGCCCACTGGGGGGAGGTGGAAACACCATATATTTT.

In its sample, this clone was seen a few times. The chain links TRBV5-6 to TRBJ2-4; 9 bases are shared with TRBD1. The CDR3 runs 15 residues. Losses at the gene ends were 3 bases for V and 3 bases for J; bases not matched to a gene: 4. Germline V gene lookup returns CDR1 SGHDT and CDR2 YYEEEE. CDR3 region: CASSWKGQGKNIQYF. DNA for the CDR3: TGTGCCAGCAGCTGGAAGGGACAGGGCAAAAACATTCAGTACTTC.

The chain joins TRBV30 to TRBJ1-2; 10 bases match TRBD1. In germline, CDR1 is GTSNPN, CDR2 SVGIG (reference sequence). CDR3 size: 14 residues. The junction had 6 bases not matched to a gene; V was cut back by 3 bases and J by 5 bases. CDR3 in DNA: TGTGCCTGGAGCCGGGACAGGGGAAGTTATGGCTACACCTTC. Translating it yields CAWSRDRGSYGYTF.

The gene calls are TRBV5-4 and TRBJ1-1; D not resolved. Between the trimmed V and J ends, which lost 4 bases and 2 bases, there was a span of 9 bases. CDR1 SGHNT and CDR2 YYREEE come from the germline V gene (reference sequence). This CDR3 is built from 13 residues. The CDR3 spells CASSVTENTEAFF. The CDR3 DNA follows: TGTGCCAGCAGCGTTACAGAAAACACTGAAGCTTTCTTT.

The chain uses TRBV4-3 and TRBJ2-3; 7 bases are a match to TRBD1. The CDR3 totals 17 residues. From germline, CDR1 is LGHNA and CDR2 YSLEER. The J segment lost 9 bases and the V segment lost 4 bases, leaving 19 bases of the junction unmatched. CDR3 DNA: TGCGCCAGCAGCCGGACCGACACGGGGTCAGGGGGAGACACGCAGTATTTT. It encodes CASSRTDTGSGGDTQYF.

This clone was seen a few times. The genes are TRBV11-3 and TRBJ2-2; TRBD2 is a possible D gene (6 bases). The length of the CDR3 is 15 residues. The germline gives CDR1 SGHNT, CDR2 YENEEA. The V gene lost 3 bases and the J gene lost 5 bases, with 13 bases spanning the gap. The CDR3 sequence is CASSLTAGPTGELFF. CDR3 coding DNA: TGTGCCAGCAGCTTGACCGCGGGGCCTACCGGGGAGCTGTTTTTT.

For the CDR3, the DNA is TGTGCCATCAGGGGCACAGGCTACGAGCAGTACTTC. Protein sequence: CAIRGTGYEQYF. V usage is TRBV10-3 and J usage is TRBJ2-7; D is possibly TRBD1 (5 bases). Germline loops: CDR1 ENHRY, CDR2 SYGVKD. This CDR3 is 12 amino acids long. With 6 bases removed from V and 3 bases from J, the gap between germline ends came to 9 bases.

In its sample, this clone was seen a few times. The chain links TRBV6-6 to TRBJ1-1; D is possibly TRBD1 (5 bases). The CDR3 sequence is 14 residues long. The V end lost 5 bases, the J end lost 1 base, and 11 bases lay between the germline ends. CDR1 MNHNY and CDR2 SVGAGI come from the germline V gene (reference sequence). The CDR3 sequence is CASSKRDRNTEAFF. The CDR3 DNA is TGTGCCAGCAGTAAGCGGGACCGGAACACTGAAGCTTTCTTT.

The chain joins TRBV2 to TRBJ2-2; no clear D gene. Germline CDR1 SNHLY, CDR2 FYNNEI. The length of the CDR3 is 13 residues. Trimming removed 9 bases at V and 0 bases at J, with 8 bases between. CDR3 amino acids: CARKQANTGELFF. The CDR3 DNA follows: TGTGCCAGGAAACAAGCGAACACCGGGGAGCTGTTTTTT.

The genes are TRBV7-6 and TRBJ2-3; TRBD2 aligns across 10 bases. Germline CDR1 and CDR2: SGHVS and FNYEAQ. The CDR3 loop spans 16 amino acids. V trimming: 2 bases; J trimming: 3 bases; junction bases outside the gene matches: 5. Here the CDR3 reads CASSLFSGGITDTQYF. CDR3 bases: TGTGCCAGCAGCTTATTTAGCGGGGGGATTACAGATACGCAGTATTTT.

The chain employs TRBV19 and TRBJ2-1; 8 bases line up with TRBD1. CDR1 and CDR2 from the germline V gene are LNHDA and SQIVND (reference sequence). The CDR3 is made up of 12 amino acids. J lost 6 bases, V lost 5 bases, and 0 bases had no gene match. The CDR3 sequence: CASSQGANEQFF. CDR3 in DNA: TGTGCCAGTAGTCAGGGGGCCAATGAGCAGTTCTTC.

The V gene is TRBV18, the J gene TRBJ2-5, with a weak D call TRBD1 (6 bases). TRBJ2-7 matches the DNA end more closely, so the J call is doubtful. The CDR3 is 15 amino acids. CDR1 is KGHSH, CDR2 LQKENI, per germline. DNA of the CDR3: TGTGCCAGCTCACCCCAACGACAGGTTCAATACGAGCAGTACTTC. Translation: CASSPQRQVQYEQYF.

The chain joins TRBV4-1 to TRBJ1-2; 7 bases are shared with TRBD1. CDR3 length equals 13 residues. Germline V CDR1 and CDR2: MGHRA, YSYEKL. With 5 bases clipped from V and 2 bases from J, the junction kept 2 bases outside the gene matches. CDR3 coding DNA: TGCGCCAGCAGCTTGGGACAGAACTATGGCTACACCTTC. Encoded protein: CASSLGQNYGYTF.

The chain carries TRBV27 and TRBJ2-1; 11 nucleotides match TRBD2. The V segment lost 6 bases and the J segment 7 bases; nucleotides outside the gene matches: 8. CDR1 MNHEY and CDR2 SMNVEV come from the germline V gene (reference sequence). CDR3 size: 15 residues. CDR3 region: CASRTSGAGGNEQFF. As DNA, the CDR3 is TGTGCCAGCAGGACTAGCGGGGCGGGAGGAAATGAGCAGTTCTTC.

The J gene is TRBJ1-1, the V gene TRBV28; weak D call: TRBD1 (6 bases). Trimming cost V 6 bases and J 9 bases, with 17 bases left between them. The CDR3 extends over 13 amino acids. Germline CDR1 and CDR2: MDHEN and SYDVKM. CDR3 nucleotide sequence: TGTGCCAGCAGCAGCCTCGGACAGATTAAAGCTTTCTTT. Translated: CASSSLGQIKAFF.

This clone came up once. The chain has TRBV5-6 and TRBJ1-3, with TRBD1 matching over 10 bases. Germline CDR1 and CDR2: SGHDT and YYEEEE. J was trimmed by 0 bases and V by 7 bases; bases with no gene match: 4. The CDR3 runs to 15 residues. CDR3: CASGTGAFSGNTIYF. The CDR3 DNA follows: TGTGCCAGCGGGACAGGGGCCTTCTCTGGAAACACCATATATTTT.

This chain uses TRBV15 with TRBJ1-3, with a possible D match to TRBD1 (5 bases). The V and J ends lost 0 bases and 4 bases respectively, with 7 bases between them. The CDR3 is made up of 14 amino acids. Germline CDR1 reads LNHNV; CDR2 reads YYDKDF (reference sequence). Here the CDR3 DNA reads TGTGCCACCAGCAGAGATCGGGGGGGAAACACCATATATTTT. Translating gives CATSRDRGGNTIYF.

This clone showed up just a few times. The chain carries TRBV4-2 and TRBJ2-3; TRBD1 matches 8 bases. The CDR3 spans 14 residues. Per germline, CDR1 LGHNA and CDR2 YNFKEQ. The ends lost 4 bases at V and 3 bases at J; junction bases unmatched: 3. CDR3 sequence (DNA): TGTGCCAGCAGCCTCCGGACAGGGACAGATACGCAGTATTTT. This encodes CASSLRTGTDTQYF.

The CDR3 region has the DNA TGTGCCAGCACAATAGCGGGGCTTACAGATACGCAGTATTTT. Protein sequence: CASTIAGLTDTQYF. V and J are TRBV25-1 and TRBJ2-3; 8 positions match TRBD2. Germline V gene sequence: CDR1 MGHDK, CDR2 SYGVNS. The CDR3 has 14 amino acids. With V trimmed by 7 bases and J by 3 bases, 6 bases remained unmatched.

The chain is built from TRBV5-8 and TRBJ2-2; 8 bases map to TRBD1. Germline loops: CDR1 SGHTS, CDR2 YDEGEE. V lost 0 bases to trimming and J lost 5 bases; unmatched junction nucleotides: 6. The CDR3 extends over 16 amino acids. CDR3: CASSLAGRGRTGELFF. The DNA of the CDR3 is TGTGCCAGCAGCTTGGCCGGCAGGGGGCGGACCGGGGAGCTGTTTTTT.

CDR3 region: CAGGGWDGNTIYF. CDR3 bases: TGTGCCGGCGGAGGGTGGGATGGGAACACCATATATTTT. The chain uses TRBV30 and TRBJ1-3; D call uncertain. Deletions cut 8 bases from V and 7 bases from J, with 18 bases between. Germline V CDR1 and CDR2: GTSNPN, SVGIG (reference sequence). This CDR3 comprises 13 residues.

On this clone itself: Without the conserved terminal phenylalanine or tryptophan, this CDR3 likely stems from a read error. The CDR3 DNA is TGTGCCAGCAGAGGCGGCAACTATGGCTACACCCTC. As protein: CASRGGNYGYTL. This rearrangement joins TRBV6-1 to TRBJ1-2; no reliable D call. CDR1 MNHNS and CDR2 SASEGT come from the germline V gene. The CDR3 length is 12 residues. V was pared by 6 bases and J by 2 bases, with 7 bases between.

This clone was counted only a few times. The chain recombines TRBV4-1 with TRBJ2-1; TRBD2 matches at 7 bases. Germline V gives CDR1 MGHRA, CDR2 YSYEKL. The V and J ends lost 0 bases and 4 bases, in that order; junction bases with no gene match: 3. CDR3 size: 15 residues. The CDR3 is CASSQDTAGYNEQFF. The DNA for the CDR3 is TGCGCCAGCAGCCAAGATACAGCGGGGTACAATGAGCAGTTCTTC.

A few counts support this clone. The chain combines TRBV10-3 with TRBJ2-3; 9 nucleotides agree with TRBD2. Trimming removed 6 bases from V and 6 bases from J; junction bases left unmatched: 4. The CDR3 contains 13 residues. Looked up from germline, CDR1 is ENHRY and CDR2 is SYGVKD. CDR3 bases: TGTGCCATCAGGGCGGGGACTAGCGATACGCAGTATTTT. Translated, it gives CAIRAGTSDTQYF.

The chain combines TRBV7-9 with TRBJ1-4; D perhaps matches TRBD1 (5 bases). The CDR3 consists of 15 residues. V lost 5 bases to trimming and J lost 8 bases, with 18 bases between them. CDR1 is SEHNR, CDR2 FQNEAQ, per germline (reference sequence). CDR3 residues: CASSLNFPGREKLFF. For the CDR3, the DNA is TGTGCCAGCAGCCTAAACTTCCCAGGGAGGGAAAAACTGTTTTTT.